This T cell receptor (beta chain) emerged from a study of blood T cell repertoires in COVID-19. Study summary: Italy, Spain and the United States were the sources of the convalescent and acute COVID-19 samples. Sources were T cells, B-cell-depleted T cells, or PBMCs; the material itself was cDNA or gDNA.

This clone appeared a few times. Germline V gene sequence: CDR1 LNHNV, CDR2 YYDKDF (reference sequence). V gave up 3 bases and J gave up 6 bases; unmatched junction bases: 6. CDR3 length: 14 amino acids. Original processing notes: Cell counts per sample came from amplifying reference gene primers. Clones were read by immunoSEQ multiplex PCR, and TCRdb kept only the in-frame ones, dropping some. D and trimming come from the DNA, and the V and J calls and clone size come from that table. The sample has over 100,000 clones, roughly three quarters seen once. The sequenced sample was peripheral blood. This receptor was identified in a woman older than 75 with acute or convalescent COVID-19. V usage is TRBV15 and J usage is TRBJ2-5, with 8 nucleotides matching TRBD2. The CDR3 loop is CATSSSGGRKTQYF. The CDR3 DNA sequence: TGTGCCACCAGCAGTTCGGGGGGGAGAAAGACCCAGTACTTC.